This T cell receptor beta chain came from a study of CD8 T cells in Susac syndrome. The RNA, roughly 0.45 to 1 ug, was put through reverse transcription using random hexamers. The TCR beta CDR3 was amplified by immunoSEQ multiplex PCR across 54 Vbeta, 13 Jbeta. In TCRdb, the immunoSEQ multiplex PCR reads were re-called with MiXCR into one record per CDR3 protein. The repertoire holds a few hundred thousand distinct CDR3 sequences, with approximately 85% as singletons. This CDR3 spans 14 amino acids. Germline trimming cut 2 bases from V and 5 bases from J; bases unmatched to any gene: 6. CDR1 and CDR2 from the germline V gene are GTSNPN and SVGIG (reference sequence). Sequencing of TCR beta covered CD8+ and CD4+ T cells obtained from blood.

This sequence originates from a human donor with multiple sclerosis. Sequencing used CD8+ T cells from PBMCs. The V gene is TRBV30, the J gene TRBJ2-5, with 9 bases aligning to TRBD2. The CDR3 is CAWSQAGGGETQYF. The CDR3 bases are TGTGCCTGGAGTCAAGCGGGGGGAGGGGAGACCCAGTACTTC.